The T cell receptor (beta chain) described here comes from a study of cytomegalovirus exposure and HLA in healthy donors. Study overall: The same platform was used for the 110 or so validation repertoires as for the 666 first-cohort repertoires, as reported in a later analysis. General study findings and limits: First-cohort TCR clusters tended to co-occur in the 130 or so validation repertoires, a later analysis found. CMV antigen specificity was confirmed in vitro for three CMV-associated chains. Some TCR beta chains (around 160 of them) were listed as cytomegalovirus-associated.

The J segment lost 1 base and the V segment lost 5 bases, leaving 8 bases of the junction unmatched. This CDR3 has 16 amino acids. In germline, CDR1 is MNHNY, CDR2 SVGAGI (reference sequence). This clone was recorded a few times. Antigen: not known. Generated by immunoSEQ multiplex PCR, the TCRdb table keeps only in-frame clones and is missing some. Of 95,000 to 120,000 clones in the sample, approximately 86% were seen once. Sequencing input: PBMCs. This chain joins TRBV6-6 and TRBJ2-3; 8 nucleotides align to TRBD1. The sequence came from a woman younger than 30 in good health and CMV-seronegative. CDR3 protein: CASSRSMGQGTDTQYF. The CDR3 region has the DNA TGTGCCAGCAGTAGATCGATGGGACAGGGCACAGATACGCAGTATTTT.